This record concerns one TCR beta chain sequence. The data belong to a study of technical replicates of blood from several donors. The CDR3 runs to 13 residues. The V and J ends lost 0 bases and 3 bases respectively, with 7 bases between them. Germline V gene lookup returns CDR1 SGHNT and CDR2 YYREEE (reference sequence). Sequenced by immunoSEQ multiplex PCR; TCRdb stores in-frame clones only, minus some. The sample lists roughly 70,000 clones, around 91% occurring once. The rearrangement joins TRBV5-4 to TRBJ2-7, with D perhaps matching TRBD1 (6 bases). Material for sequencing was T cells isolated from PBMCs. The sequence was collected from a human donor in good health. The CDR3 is CASSLGGHYEQYF. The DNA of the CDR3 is TGTGCCAGCAGCTTGGGGGGGCACTACGAGCAGTACTTC.